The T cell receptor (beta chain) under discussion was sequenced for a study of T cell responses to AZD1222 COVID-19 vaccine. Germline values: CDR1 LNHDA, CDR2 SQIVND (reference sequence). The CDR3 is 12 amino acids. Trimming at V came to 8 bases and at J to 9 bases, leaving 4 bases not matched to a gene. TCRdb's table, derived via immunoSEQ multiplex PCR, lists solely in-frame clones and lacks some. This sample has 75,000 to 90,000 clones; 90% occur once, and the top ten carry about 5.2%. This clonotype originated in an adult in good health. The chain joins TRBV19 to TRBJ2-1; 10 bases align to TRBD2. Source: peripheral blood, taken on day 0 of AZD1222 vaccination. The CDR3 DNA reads TGTGCCAGTTCGACTAGCGGGTTTGAGCAGTTCTTC. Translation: CASSTSGFEQFF.